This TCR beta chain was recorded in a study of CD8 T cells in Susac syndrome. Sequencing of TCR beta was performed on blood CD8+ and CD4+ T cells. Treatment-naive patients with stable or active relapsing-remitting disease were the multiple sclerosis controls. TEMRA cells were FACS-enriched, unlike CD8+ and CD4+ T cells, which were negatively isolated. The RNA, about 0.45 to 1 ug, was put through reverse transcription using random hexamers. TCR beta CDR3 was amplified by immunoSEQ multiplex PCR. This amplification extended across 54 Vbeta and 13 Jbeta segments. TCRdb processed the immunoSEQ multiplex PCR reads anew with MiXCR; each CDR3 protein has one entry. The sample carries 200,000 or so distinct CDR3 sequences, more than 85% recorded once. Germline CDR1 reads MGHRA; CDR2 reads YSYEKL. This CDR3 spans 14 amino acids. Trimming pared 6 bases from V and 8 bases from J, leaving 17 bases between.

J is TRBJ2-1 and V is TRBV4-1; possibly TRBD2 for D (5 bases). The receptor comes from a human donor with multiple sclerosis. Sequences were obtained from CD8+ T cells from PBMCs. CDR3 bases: TGCGCCAGCAGGTCCTCAGAGGGTGCCGATGAGCAGTTCTTC. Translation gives CASRSSEGADEQFF.